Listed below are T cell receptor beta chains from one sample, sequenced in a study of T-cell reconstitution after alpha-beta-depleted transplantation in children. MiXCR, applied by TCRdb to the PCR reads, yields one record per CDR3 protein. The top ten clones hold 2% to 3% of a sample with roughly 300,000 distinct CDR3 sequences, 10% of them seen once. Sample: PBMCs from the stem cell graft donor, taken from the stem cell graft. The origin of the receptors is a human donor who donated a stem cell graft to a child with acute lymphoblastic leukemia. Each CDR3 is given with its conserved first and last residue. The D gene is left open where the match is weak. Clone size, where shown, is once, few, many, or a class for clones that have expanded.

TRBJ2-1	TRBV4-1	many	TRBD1	TGCGCCAGCAGCCAAGAGGTGACAGGGGGTAATGAGCAGTTCTTC	CASSQEVTGGNEQFF
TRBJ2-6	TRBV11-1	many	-	TGTGCCAGCAGCTCCCAGGGAGCTGGGGCCAACGTCCTGACTTTC	CASSSQGAGANVLTF
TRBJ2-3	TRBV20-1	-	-	TGCAGTGCTAGAGATGCTTCGGGGTGGGATACGCAGTATTTT	CSARDASGWDTQYF
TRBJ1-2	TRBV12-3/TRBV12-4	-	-	TGTGCCAGCAGTTTCGAGACACTTTATGGCTACACCTTC	CASSFETLYGYTF
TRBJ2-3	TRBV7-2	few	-	TGTGCCAGCAGCCAAAGGGCGGCGGAGCCCTCAGATACGCAGTATTTT	CASSQRAAEPSDTQYF
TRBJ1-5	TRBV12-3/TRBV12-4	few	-	TGTGCCAGCAGTTCACAGGTTAATCAGCCCCAGCATTTT	CASSSQVNQPQHF
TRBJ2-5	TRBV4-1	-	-	TGCGCCAGCAGCCAAGTGGGGCTTGGGGAGACCCAGTACTTC	CASSQVGLGETQYF
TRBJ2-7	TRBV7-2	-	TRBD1	TGTGCCAGCAGCCAGGACGAGGGGACAGGCGTCCCCTACGAGCAGTACTTC	CASSQDEGTGVPYEQYF
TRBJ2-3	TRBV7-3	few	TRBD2	TGTGCCAGCAGCTCAACTAGCGGGAGATCGGGTACGCAGTATTTT	CASSSTSGRSGTQYF
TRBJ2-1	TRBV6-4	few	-	TGTGCCAGCAGTGAGGAGGACCACAATGAGCAGTTCTTC	CASSEEDHNEQFF
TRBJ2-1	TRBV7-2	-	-	TGTGCCAGCCTCTATGCAGTGGGCTCCTACAATGAGCAGTTCTTC	CASLYAVGSYNEQFF
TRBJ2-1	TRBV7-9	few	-	TGTGCCAGCAGCTTAGGCCCCCGTCCTTACAATGAGCAGTTCTTC	CASSLGPRPYNEQFF
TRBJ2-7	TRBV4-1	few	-	TGCGCCAGCAGCCAAGGTAACCGGGGTGCCTACGAGCAGTACTTC	CASSQGNRGAYEQYF
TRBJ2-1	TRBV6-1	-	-	TGTGCCAGCACGGTACGGGGGACCTACAATGAGCAGTTCTTC	CASTVRGTYNEQFF
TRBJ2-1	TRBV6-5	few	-	TGTGCCAGCAGTTACTCTCGAGCTGACAATGAGCAGTTCTTC	CASSYSRADNEQFF
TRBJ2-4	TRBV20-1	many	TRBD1	TGCAGTGCGTCAACAGGGGACACTCCCGAAAACATTCAGTACTTC	CSASTGDTPENIQYF
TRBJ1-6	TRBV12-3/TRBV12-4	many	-	TGTGCCAGCAGTAACAGCGGCTATAATTCACCCCTCCACTTT	CASSNSGYNSPLHF
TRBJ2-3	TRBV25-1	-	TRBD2	TGTGCCAGCAGTGATCTAGCGGGAGGTACGCAGTATTTT	CASSDLAGGTQYF
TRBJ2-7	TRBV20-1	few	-	TGCAGTGCTAGACGAGGGTCCGAGCAGTACTTC	CSARRGSEQYF
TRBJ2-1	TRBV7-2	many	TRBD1	TGTGCCAGCAGCCCCGGGACAGAGTACTACAATGAGCAGTTCTTC	CASSPGTEYYNEQFF
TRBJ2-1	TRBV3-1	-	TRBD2	TGTGCCAGCAGCCAAGATTATACTAGCGGGACCTTCAATGAGCAGTTCTTC	CASSQDYTSGTFNEQFF
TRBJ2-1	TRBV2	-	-	TGTGCCAGCACGGGCTCTAGGAGGTACTACTACAATGAGCAGTTCTTC	CASTGSRRYYYNEQFF
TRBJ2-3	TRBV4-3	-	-	TGCGCCAGCAGCCAGGATAGGTCCGGACTCACAACGCAGTATTTT	CASSQDRSGLTTQYF
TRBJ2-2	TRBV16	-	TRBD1	TGTGCCAGCATGCGGGACAGGGGGACCACCGGGGAGCTGTTTTTT	CASMRDRGTTGELFF
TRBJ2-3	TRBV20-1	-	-	TGCAGTGTCGAAAATGGGGGATCAGATACGCAGTATTTT	CSVENGGSDTQYF
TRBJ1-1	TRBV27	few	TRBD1	TGTGCCAGCAGTGCCCAACAGGGGATCACTGAAGCTTTCTTT	CASSAQQGITEAFF
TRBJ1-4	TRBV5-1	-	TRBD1	TGCGCCAGCAGCGCGACAGGGGTAACTAATGAAAAACTGTTTTTT	CASSATGVTNEKLFF
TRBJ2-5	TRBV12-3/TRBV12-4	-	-	TGTGCCAGCAGTCAGGCCGCACTCCATATCGGGTCAGAGACCCAGTACTTC	CASSQAALHIGSETQYF
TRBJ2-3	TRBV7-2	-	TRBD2	TGTGCCAGCAGCAAAGCCTATAGACTAGCGGGAGCGGATACGCAGTATTTT	CASSKAYRLAGADTQYF